This T cell receptor (beta chain) was recovered during a study of tumor and adjacent non-tumor tissue in lung cancer. As for the study in general: There were around 11 adenocarcinoma, a couple of squamous cell carcinoma and 1 small cell lung cancer cases.

The library came from three nested PCR rounds adapted from ARM-PCR protocols. TCRdb analysed the multiplex PCR reads with MiXCR anew, one entry per CDR3 protein. The sample lists around 140,000 distinct CDR3 sequences; roughly 66% were seen once. This sample's RNA came from whole unsorted tissue. The V segment lost 6 bases and the J segment 5 bases; nucleotides outside the gene matches: 18. CDR1 and CDR2 (germline): SGHRS, YFSETQ. The CDR3 contains 18 residues. The sample was lung tumor tissue. V is TRBV5-1 and J is TRBJ2-7; TRBD1 matches at 12 bases. The clonotype originates from a man aged 55-75 years with small cell lung cancer. This CDR3 reads CASTRPWVRDRGLHEQYF. CDR3 DNA sequence: TGCGCCAGCACCCGTCCTTGGGTCCGGGACAGGGGGCTCCACGAGCAGTACTTC.